This T cell receptor (beta chain) originates from a study of T cells in Graves' hyperthyroidism and ophthalmopathy (dated by TCRdb to the late 2010s). Turning to the overall study: Peripheral blood samples were taken at the time of initial diagnosis, prior to any treatment. TCR V-J signatures able to tell the groups apart were searched for in a discovery cohort of 90 to 100 patients, of whom roughly 42 had Graves' ophthalmopathy and 55 to 65 had stable Graves' hyperthyroidism. Prospective prediction of ophthalmopathy was tested in an independent validation cohort consisting of 18 to 20 hyperthyroidism patients and some 15 patients who later progressed to ophthalmopathy. The approximately 98 discovery patients were randomly divided into training and test sets at a 7:3 ratio. The study also compared thyroid tissue and blood T-cell repertoires from about 6 Graves' hyperthyroidism patients. Once sampling was done, hyperthyroidism patients were given methimazole at a starting dose of 30 mg daily, whereas ophthalmopathy patients were given high-dose intravenous methylprednisolone. TCR Vbeta CDR3 sequencing of 135 peripheral blood samples (over 40 ophthalmopathy, 75 hyperthyroidism and roughly 17 progressor patients) is reported in the paper.

A patient counted as having stable Graves' hyperthyroidism if no progression to ophthalmopathy occurred over 18 months of follow-up. Hyperthyroidism patients were newly diagnosed, with disease duration under 2 months, and aged 18 to 65 years. Patients with uncontrolled infections, other autoimmune diseases, pregnancy or lactation were excluded. Diagnoses relied on clinical symptoms, serum thyroxine and TRAb, thyroid ultrasound and orbital computed tomography. Ficoll-Paque density gradient centrifugation was used to isolate PBMCs from about 10 ml of fresh peripheral blood. Total RNA was extracted using Trizol reagent, and RNA quality was assessed on an Agilent 2100 Bioanalyzer. The TCR beta CDR3 regions were amplified from RNA transcripts. A first-round RT-PCR of the TCR CDR3 used the HTBI primer set with the Qiagen OneStep RT-PCR kit. The libraries were constructed in a second round of multiplex PCR and then size-selected and purified. Paired-end sequencing of the libraries was performed with 100 bp reads on an Illumina HiSeq2000. The study's own analysis went as follows. Raw data were processed with SOAPnuke, discarding reads with adapters, uncalled bases, mean Phred below 15, or no exact constant-primer or identifier match. COPE v1.2.5 was used to merge the high-quality paired reads, and each unique nucleotide sequence was defined as a clonotype. MiTCR v1.1 was used to align the clonotypes against IMGT TRBV, TRBD and TRBJ reference segments. Analysis was restricted to V-J combinations with a frequency above 0.0001, which covered roughly 99% of repertoires. A TCS score was defined as the ratio between F50 (clonal expansion) and ExV (chaos), using BLOSUM62-based TCRdist between CDR3 peptides within each V-J. Welch's t-statistics and random forest reduced 514 V-J features to 10 to 15, which were used in a naive Bayes classifier (R e1071). The raw public reads went through TCRdb reprocessing: fastp at Q25, MiXCR clone calling, in-frame beta chains kept. One record per CDR3 amino acid sequence lists the most common genes and DNA. For this entry, the V and J calls and clone size follow TCRdb and not the study's own pipeline. The sample profile shows about 420,000 distinct CDR3 sequences; around 16% of them were found once. Approximately 7.5% of the sample rests with the top ten.

Overall study results and their limits: Most expanded thyroid clonotypes (frequency above 0.001) were also detected in blood, suggesting blood repertoires may reflect thyroid immune responses. In validation, progression to ophthalmopathy was predicted by the model with more than 65% sensitivity and 72.22% specificity, a median of about 6.8 months before onset. Ophthalmopathy was separated from stable hyperthyroidism by a 13 V-J signature model, with about 88% sensitivity and roughly 81% specificity obtained in cross-validation and 80%/75% obtained in testing. Sample size was not statistically predetermined, and investigators were not blinded to group allocation.

The sample holds many counts of this clonotype. The antigen it recognizes is unknown. One base away there is no much larger clone; base qualities are not given. The CDR3 contains 14 residues, cysteine and phenylalanine counted. Only CDR3 DNA remains: 42 bases, in frame from the first base. After removal of 5 bases from V and 7 bases from J, the junction retains 8 bases not matched to a gene. The germline V gene yields MNHNS for CDR1 and SASEGT for CDR2. The rearranged chain carries TRBV6-1 and TRBJ1-5; 7 middle bases align to TRBD1. Sequences were obtained from blood. The sequence came from a woman aged 18-35 years with Graves' hyperthyroidism. The sequenced DNA is TGTGCCAGCAGTTACCTCGACAGGGCCCAGCCCCAGCATTTT. This translates into CASSYLDRAQPQHF.